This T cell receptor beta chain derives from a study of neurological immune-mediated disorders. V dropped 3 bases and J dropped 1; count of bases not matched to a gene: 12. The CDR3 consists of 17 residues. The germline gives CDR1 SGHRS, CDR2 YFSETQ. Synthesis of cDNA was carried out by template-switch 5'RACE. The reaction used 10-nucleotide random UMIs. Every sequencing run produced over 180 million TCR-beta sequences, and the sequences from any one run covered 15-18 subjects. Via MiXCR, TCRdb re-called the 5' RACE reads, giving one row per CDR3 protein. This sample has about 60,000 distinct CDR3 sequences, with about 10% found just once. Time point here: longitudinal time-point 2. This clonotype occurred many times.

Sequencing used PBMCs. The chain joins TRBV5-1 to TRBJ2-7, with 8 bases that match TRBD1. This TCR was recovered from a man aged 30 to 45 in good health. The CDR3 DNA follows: TGCGCCAGCAGCTGGACCTGGGACAGGAGCAGATCCTACGAGCAGTACTTC. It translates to CASSWTWDRSRSYEQYF.